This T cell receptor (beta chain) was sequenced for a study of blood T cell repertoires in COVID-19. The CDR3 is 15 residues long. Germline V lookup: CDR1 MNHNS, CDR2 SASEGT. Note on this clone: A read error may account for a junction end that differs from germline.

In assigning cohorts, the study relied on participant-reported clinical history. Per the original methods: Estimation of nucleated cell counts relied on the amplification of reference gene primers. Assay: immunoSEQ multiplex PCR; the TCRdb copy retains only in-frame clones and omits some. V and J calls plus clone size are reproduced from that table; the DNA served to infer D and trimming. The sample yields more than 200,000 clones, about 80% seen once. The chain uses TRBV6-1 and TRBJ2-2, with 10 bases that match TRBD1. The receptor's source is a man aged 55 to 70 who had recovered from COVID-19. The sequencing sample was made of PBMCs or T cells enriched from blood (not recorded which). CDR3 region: CASREGQGEVGELFF. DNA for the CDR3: TGTGCCAGCAGGGAAGGACAGGGGGAGGTCGGGGAGCTGTTTTTT.